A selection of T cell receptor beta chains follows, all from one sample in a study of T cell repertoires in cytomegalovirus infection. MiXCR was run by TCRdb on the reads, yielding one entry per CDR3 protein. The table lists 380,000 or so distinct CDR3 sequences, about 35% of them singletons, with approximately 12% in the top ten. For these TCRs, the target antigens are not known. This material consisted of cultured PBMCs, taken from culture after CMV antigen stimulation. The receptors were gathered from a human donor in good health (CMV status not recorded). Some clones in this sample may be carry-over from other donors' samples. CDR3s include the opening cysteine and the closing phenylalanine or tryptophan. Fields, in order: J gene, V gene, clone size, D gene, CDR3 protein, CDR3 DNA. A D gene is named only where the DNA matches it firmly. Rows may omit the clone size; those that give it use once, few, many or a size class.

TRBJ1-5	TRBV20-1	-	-	CSAREGAVSNQPQHF	TGCAGTGCTAGAGAGGGAGCGGTTAGCAATCAGCCCCAGCATTTT
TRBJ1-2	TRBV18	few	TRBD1	CASSSSGTANYGYTF	TGTGCCAGCTCATCATCCGGGACAGCTAACTATGGCTACACCTTC
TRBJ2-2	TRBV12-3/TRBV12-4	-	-	CASSSVDWRAGTGELFF	TGTGCCAGCAGCTCCGTTGATTGGAGGGCGGGCACCGGGGAGCTGTTTTTT
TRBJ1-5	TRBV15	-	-	CATSSPGSGGNQPQHF	TGTGCCACCAGCAGCCCGGGGAGTGGTGGCAATCAGCCCCAGCATTTT
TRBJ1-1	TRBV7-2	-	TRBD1	CASSTTTGVHTEAFF	TGTGCCAGCAGCACAACCACAGGGGTTCACACTGAAGCTTTCTTT
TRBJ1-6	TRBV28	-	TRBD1	CASSTSGQGDSPLHF	TGTGCCAGCAGTACATCGGGACAGGGGGATTCACCCCTCCACTTT
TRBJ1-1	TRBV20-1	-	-	CSARELDRVGPAFF	TGCAGTGCTAGAGAACTGGACCGAGTCGGCCCAGCTTTCTTT
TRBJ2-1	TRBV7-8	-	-	CASIRIPDGYNEQFF	TGTGCCAGCATTCGTATCCCAGACGGCTACAATGAGCAGTTCTTC
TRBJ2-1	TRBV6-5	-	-	CASSGQSYNEQFF	TGTGCCAGCAGTGGACAGAGCTACAATGAGCAGTTCTTC
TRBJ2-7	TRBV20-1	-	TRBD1	CSARRDRGNEQYF	TGCAGTGCTAGAAGGGACAGGGGAAACGAGCAGTACTTC
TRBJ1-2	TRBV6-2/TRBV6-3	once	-	CASSIWENGYTF	TGTGCCAGCAGTATATGGGAGAATGGCTACACCTTC
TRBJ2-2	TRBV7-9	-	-	CASTPVRGATGELFF	TGTGCCAGCACCCCCGTTCGGGGGGCGACCGGGGAGCTGTTTTTT